This record concerns one T cell receptor beta chain sequence. No antigen is known for it. This CDR3 contains 17 residues. V gave up 2 bases and J gave up 2 bases; unmatched junction bases: 4. Per the germline V gene, CDR1 is MNHEY and CDR2 is SMNVEV (reference sequence). This record comes from a study of T cells in Graves' hyperthyroidism and ophthalmopathy. Overall study results and limits: A model built on 13 V-J features separated ophthalmopathy from stable hyperthyroidism.

It was RNA transcripts that yielded the amplified TCR beta CDR3 regions. HTBI primers were used for first-round RT-PCR of the TCR CDR3. MiXCR was run by TCRdb on the multiplex PCR reads, yielding one entry per CDR3 protein. The data show about 530,000 distinct CDR3 sequences, 17% seen once. The genes are TRBV27 and TRBJ2-3; 13 bases line up with TRBD2. This clonotype was sampled from a woman younger than 35 with Graves' ophthalmopathy. The specimen was blood. The CDR3 DNA sequence: TGTGCCAGCAGTTTAATACTAGCGGGGGGGCCCACAGATACGCAGTATTTT. Encoded protein: CASSLILAGGPTDTQYF.